This TCR beta chain appears in the sequencing data of a study of T cell repertoires in cytomegalovirus infection. Study observations and caveats: Dominating the ex vivo response were TCR beta clonotypes that were CMV-specific and HLA-C-restricted.

A single record per CDR3 protein comes from TCRdb applying MiXCR to the reads. The sample gives roughly 230,000 distinct CDR3 sequences, approximately 22% of which show up once; around a sixth is in the top ten. This CDR3 is built from 14 residues. The germline V gene encodes CDR1 SGDLS and CDR2 YYNGEE. V lost 0 bases and J lost 1, with 5 bases in between. This clonotype turned up a few times. What it recognizes is unknown. The specimen sequenced was CD8+ T cells from PBMCs. This TCR came from a human donor in good health (CMV status not recorded). Some clones in this sample may be carry-over from other donors' samples. The chain recombines TRBV9 with TRBJ1-5, with D tentatively TRBD1 (5 bases). The CDR3 is CASSVGGSNQPQHF. The CDR3 DNA sequence: TGTGCCAGCAGCGTAGGGGGGAGCAATCAGCCCCAGCATTTT.